These 7 T cell receptor beta chains were sequenced from one sample in a study of blood T cell repertoires in COVID-19. Sequenced by immunoSEQ multiplex PCR; TCRdb stores in-frame clones only, minus some. The data contain 70,000 to 80,000 clones, approximately 86% of them seen just once; the ten biggest clones take up less than 7%. Sequencing input: peripheral blood. The receptor set was obtained from a woman in her forties or fifties with acute or convalescent COVID-19.

This chain links TRBV5-1 with TRBJ2-6, with 7 bases that match TRBD1. The CDR3 runs to 20 residues. From germline, CDR1 is SGHRS and CDR2 YFSETQ. The V and J ends lost 0 bases and 0 bases, in that order; junction bases with no gene match: 12. CDR3 sequence reads: CASSLGQGTTFSSGANVLTF. CDR3 DNA: TGCGCCAGCAGCTTGGGACAGGGTACCACCTTTAGCTCTGGGGCCAACGTCCTGACTTTC.

Comments on this clone: This specimen includes other DNA sequences encoding the same CDR3. The rearrangement joins TRBV28 to TRBJ1-6, with TRBD1 matching over 9 bases. Trimming cost V 10 bases and J 4 bases; bases outside gene matches: 8. The CDR3 spans 15 residues. Germline V gene lookup returns CDR1 MDHEN and CDR2 SYDVKM. CDR3 region: CATGTGNHYNSPLHF. DNA for the CDR3: TGTGCCACAGGGACAGGGAATCATTATAATTCACCCCTCCACTTT.

The J gene is TRBJ2-1, the V gene TRBV7-2, with no clear D. With 5 bases removed from V and 6 bases from J, the gap between germline ends came to 5 bases. The germline CDR1 and CDR2 sequences are SGHTA and FQGNSA. CDR3 length: 11 residues. CDR3 nucleotides: TGTGCCAGCAGCCTACGCAATGAGCAGTTCTTC. As protein: CASSLRNEQFF.

This chain connects TRBV6-4 to TRBJ2-3; 9 bases match TRBD1. V dropped 3 bases and J dropped 2; count of bases not matched to a gene: 3. CDR1 and CDR2 from the germline V gene are MRHNA and SNTAGT. The CDR3 consists of 15 residues. The CDR3 sequence is CASSEGQGNTDTQYF. CDR3 DNA: TGTGCCAGCAGTGAGGGACAGGGAAACACAGATACGCAGTATTTT.

The chain combines TRBV5-1 with TRBJ1-5; maybe TRBD1 (6 bases). V was shortened by 0 bases and J by 2 bases, with 18 bases between the two germline ends. Germline CDR1 reads SGHRS; CDR2 reads YFSETQ. The CDR3 totals 18 residues. CDR3 amino acids: CASSLAPGTGLGNQPQHF. The CDR3 region has the DNA TGCGCCAGCAGCTTGGCTCCCGGAACAGGGCTTGGCAATCAGCCCCAGCATTTT. The whole variable domain, remainder taken from reference TRBV5-1 and TRBJ1-5, is KAGVTQTPRYLIKTRGQQVTLSCSPISGHRSVSWYQQTPGQGLQFLFEYFSETQRNKGNFPGRFSGRQFSNSRSEMNVSTLELGDSALYLCASSLAPGTGLGNQPQHFGDGTRLSIL.

The rearrangement uses TRBV5-5 and TRBJ1-2, with 7 bases that match TRBD1. J lost 8 bases, V lost 4 bases, and 5 bases had no gene match. The CDR3 runs to 12 residues. Germline loops: CDR1 SGHKS, CDR2 YYEKEE (reference sequence). CDR3 loop: CASSLRQGGYTF. CDR3 nucleotides: TGTGCCAGCAGCCTTAGACAGGGAGGCTACACCTTC.

The chain employs TRBV19 and TRBJ2-5; 9 nucleotides line up with TRBD2. V shed 2 bases, J shed 1 base, and the junction held 8 bases outside the gene matches. From germline, CDR1 is LNHDA and CDR2 SQIVND (reference sequence). This CDR3 has 17 residues. CDR3 residues: CASSIRSSGRFQETQYF. The CDR3 nucleotides read TGTGCCAGTAGTATAAGGTCGAGCGGGAGGTTCCAAGAGACCCAGTACTTC.